This TCR beta chain was obtained from a study of T cells in localized non-small cell lung cancer. Notes on the study in general: Compared with tumor, uninvolved adjacent lung displayed greater T cell clonality, ranking highest overall. Higher T cell density in the blood was associated with longer overall survival, whereas higher adjacent-lung clonality associated with shorter survival.

The V gene's germline CDR1 is SGHNT and CDR2 YENEEA. Trimming stripped 2 bases from V and 1 base from J, with 11 bases between. The length of the CDR3 is 15 residues. This clone was recorded a few times. What it binds is unknown. Generated by immunoSEQ multiplex PCR, the TCRdb table keeps only in-frame clones and is missing some. The table records 3,700 or so clones, 20% to 25% of them present only once. This sequence originates from a man between 40 and 69 years old with stage II squamous cell lung carcinoma. Sequenced material: lung tumor tissue, taken before any cancer treatment. This chain links TRBV11-3 with TRBJ1-1, with D tentatively TRBD1 (5 bases). The CDR3 bases are TGTGCCAGCAGCTTATATTCAGGGCAGAACACTGAAGCTTTCTTT. This encodes CASSLYSGQNTEAFF.